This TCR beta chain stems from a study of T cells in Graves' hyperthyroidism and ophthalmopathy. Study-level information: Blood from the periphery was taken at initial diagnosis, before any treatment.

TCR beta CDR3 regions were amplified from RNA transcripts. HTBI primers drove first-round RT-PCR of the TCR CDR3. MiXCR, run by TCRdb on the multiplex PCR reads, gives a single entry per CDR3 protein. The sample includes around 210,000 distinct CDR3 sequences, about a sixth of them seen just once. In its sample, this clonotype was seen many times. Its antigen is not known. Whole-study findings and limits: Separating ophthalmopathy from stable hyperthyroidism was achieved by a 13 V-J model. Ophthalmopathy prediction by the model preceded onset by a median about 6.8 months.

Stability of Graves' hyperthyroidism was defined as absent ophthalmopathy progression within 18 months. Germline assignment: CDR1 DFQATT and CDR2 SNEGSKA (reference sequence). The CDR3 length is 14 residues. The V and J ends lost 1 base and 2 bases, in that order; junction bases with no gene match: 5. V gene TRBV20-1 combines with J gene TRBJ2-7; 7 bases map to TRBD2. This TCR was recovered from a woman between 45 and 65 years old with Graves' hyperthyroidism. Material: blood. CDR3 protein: CSARVASGTYEQYF. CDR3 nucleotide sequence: TGCAGTGCTAGAGTGGCTAGCGGAACCTACGAGCAGTACTTC.